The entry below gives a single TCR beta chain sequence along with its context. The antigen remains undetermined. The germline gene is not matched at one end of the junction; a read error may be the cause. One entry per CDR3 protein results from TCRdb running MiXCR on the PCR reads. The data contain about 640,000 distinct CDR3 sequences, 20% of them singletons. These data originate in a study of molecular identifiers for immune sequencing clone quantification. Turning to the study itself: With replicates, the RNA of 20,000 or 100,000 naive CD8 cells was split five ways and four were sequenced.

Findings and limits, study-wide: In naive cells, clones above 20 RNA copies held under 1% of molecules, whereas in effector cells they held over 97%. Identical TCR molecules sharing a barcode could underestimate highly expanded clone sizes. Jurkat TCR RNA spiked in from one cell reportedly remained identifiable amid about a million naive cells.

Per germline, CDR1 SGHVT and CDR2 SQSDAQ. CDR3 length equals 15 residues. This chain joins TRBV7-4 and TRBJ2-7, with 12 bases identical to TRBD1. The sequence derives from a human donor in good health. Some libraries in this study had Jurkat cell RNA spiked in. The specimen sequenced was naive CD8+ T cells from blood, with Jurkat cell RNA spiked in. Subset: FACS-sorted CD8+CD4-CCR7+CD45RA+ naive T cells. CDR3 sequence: CASSSGQGAIDEQNF. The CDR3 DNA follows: TGTGCCAGCAGCTCGGGACAGGGGGCAATCGACGAGCAGAACTTC.